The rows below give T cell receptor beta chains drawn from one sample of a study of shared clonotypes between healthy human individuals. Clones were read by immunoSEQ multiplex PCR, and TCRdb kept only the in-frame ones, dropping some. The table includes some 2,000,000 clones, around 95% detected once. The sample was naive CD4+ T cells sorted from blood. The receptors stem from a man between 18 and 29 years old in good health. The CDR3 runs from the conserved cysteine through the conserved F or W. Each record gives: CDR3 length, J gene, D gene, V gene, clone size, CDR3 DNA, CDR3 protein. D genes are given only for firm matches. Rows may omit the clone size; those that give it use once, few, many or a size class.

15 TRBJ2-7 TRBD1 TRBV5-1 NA TGCGCCAGCAGCTACTCCGGGACAGGGGGTTCCGAGCAGTACTTC CASSYSGTGGSEQYF
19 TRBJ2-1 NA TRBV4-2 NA TGTGCCAGCAGCCAAGCTGGGGGAGTGGGGACTGGGACCTACAATGAGCAGTTCTTC CASSQAGGVGTGTYNEQFF
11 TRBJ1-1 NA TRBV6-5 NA TGTGCCAGCAGTTACTATGATGAAGCTTTCTTT CASSYYDEAFF
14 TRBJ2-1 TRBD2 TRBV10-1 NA TGCGCCAGCAGTGTCGGACTAGCGCCCAATGAGCAGTTCTTC CASSVGLAPNEQFF
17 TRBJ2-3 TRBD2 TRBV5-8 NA TGTGCCAGCAGCTTGGCGAGTGGACTAGCGGGGAAAGATACGCAGTATTTT CASSLASGLAGKDTQYF
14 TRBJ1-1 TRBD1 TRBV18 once TGTGCCAGCTCACAGGGACAGGAGGGAACTGAAGCTTTCTTT CASSQGQEGTEAFF
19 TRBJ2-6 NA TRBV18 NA TGTGCCAGCTCACCACCTGGAAGATACTCCTACTCTGGGGCCAACGTCCTGACTTTC CASSPPGRYSYSGANVLTF
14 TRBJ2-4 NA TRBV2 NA TGTGCCAGCAGGAGGGAGCTAGCCAAAAACATTCAGTACTTC CASRRELAKNIQYF
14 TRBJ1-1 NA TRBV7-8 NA TGTGCCAGCAGCTTAGCGCTTCAGAACACTGAAGCTTTCTTT CASSLALQNTEAFF
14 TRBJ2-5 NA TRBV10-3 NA TGTGCCATCGGAACCTCCGGGAATAAAGAGACCCAGTACTTC CAIGTSGNKETQYF
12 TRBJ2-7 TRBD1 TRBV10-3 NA TGTGCCTCAAGGACAGGGGGCTACGAGCAGTACTTC CASRTGGYEQYF
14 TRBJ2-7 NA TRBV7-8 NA TGTGCCAGCAGTTTAGACAGGCCCCCCTTCGGGCAGTACTTC CASSLDRPPFGQYF
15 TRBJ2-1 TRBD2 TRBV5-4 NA TGTGCCAGCAGCTTGGCTCGGGGGGGCGTGGATGAGCAGTTCTTC CASSLARGGVDEQFF
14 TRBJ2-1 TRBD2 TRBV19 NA TGTGCCAGTAGTATATCTAGCGGGAGCTATGAGCAGTTCTTC CASSISSGSYEQFF
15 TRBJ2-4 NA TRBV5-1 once TGCGCCAGCAGCTTGGACGGGACGTTCCAAAACATTCAGTACTTC CASSLDGTFQNIQYF
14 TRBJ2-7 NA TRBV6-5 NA TGTGCCAGCAGTTACTCTGGCAGGGAATACGAGCAGTACTTC CASSYSGREYEQYF
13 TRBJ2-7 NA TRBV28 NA TGTGCCAGCGTCTCGGCGGGGACCTACGAGCAGTACTTC CASVSAGTYEQYF
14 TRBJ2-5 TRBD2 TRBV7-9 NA TGTGCCAGCAGCCCGACTAGCGCCCAAGAGACCCAGTACTTC CASSPTSAQETQYF
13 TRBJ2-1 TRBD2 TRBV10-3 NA TGTGCCATCGGGGCTAGCGGGGGTCCCCAGCAGTTCTTC CAIGASGGPQQFF
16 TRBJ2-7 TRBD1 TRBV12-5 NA TGTGCTAGTGGTTTGGACACGGACAGGACAACCTACGAGCAGTACTTC CASGLDTDRTTYEQYF
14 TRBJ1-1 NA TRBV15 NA TGTGCCACCAGCGAACAGGGCCAGGACACTGAAGCTTTCTTT CATSEQGQDTEAFF
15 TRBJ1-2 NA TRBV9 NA TGTGCCAGCAGCGGACACCTTGGGCAGGGAAGTGGCTACACCTTC CASSGHLGQGSGYTF
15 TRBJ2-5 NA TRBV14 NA TGTGCCAGCAGCTTTATCGCGGGGACCCAAGAGACCCAGTACTTC CASSFIAGTQETQYF
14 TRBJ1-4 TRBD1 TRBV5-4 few TGTGCCAGCAGCTTGGACAGGGGAAATGAAAAACTGTTTTTT CASSLDRGNEKLFF
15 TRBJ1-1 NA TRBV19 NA TGTGCCAGTAGTGGCACCTATACAGCTGACACTGAAGCTTTCTTT CASSGTYTADTEAFF
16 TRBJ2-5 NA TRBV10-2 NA TGCGCCAGCAGTGAGTGGGCAGTAGTAAACCAAGAGACCCAGTACTTC CASSEWAVVNQETQYF
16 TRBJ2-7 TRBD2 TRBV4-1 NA TGCGCCAGCAGCCTCGGCAGGGACTACCCCCCCTACGAGCAGTACTTC CASSLGRDYPPYEQYF
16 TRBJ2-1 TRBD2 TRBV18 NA TGTGCCAGCTCACCATTACGTGGGGGGGACTACAATGAGCAGTTCTTC CASSPLRGGDYNEQFF
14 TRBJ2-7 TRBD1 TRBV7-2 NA TGTGCCAGCAGCTGGGGGACAGGATCCTACGAGCAGTACTTC CASSWGTGSYEQYF
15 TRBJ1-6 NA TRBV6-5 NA TGTGCCAGCAGTTCCTGGAGCTCCTATAATTCACCCCTCCACTTT CASSSWSSYNSPLHF
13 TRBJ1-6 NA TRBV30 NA TGTGCCTGGAGTGTAGGGAGGGTCTCACCCCTCCACTTT CAWSVGRVSPLHF
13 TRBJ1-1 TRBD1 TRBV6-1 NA TGTGCCAGCAGGCAGGGGGCGGCCACTGAAGCTTTCTTT CASRQGAATEAFF
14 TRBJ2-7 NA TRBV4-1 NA TGCGCCAGCAGCCAACTGCCGTCCTCCTACGAGCAGTACTTC CASSQLPSSYEQYF
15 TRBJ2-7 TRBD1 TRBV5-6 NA TGTGCCAGCAGCTTCGGGACAGGGAACTCCTACGAGCAGTACTTC CASSFGTGNSYEQYF
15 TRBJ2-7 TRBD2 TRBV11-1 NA TGTGCCAGCAGCCCCTATGGCGGGGGGCTCTACGAGCAGTACTTC CASSPYGGGLYEQYF
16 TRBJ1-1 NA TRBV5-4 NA TGTGCCAGCAGCTTGGGCCTGGGACGAAAGAACACTGAAGCTTTCTTT CASSLGLGRKNTEAFF
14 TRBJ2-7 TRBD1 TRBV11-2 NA TGTGCCAGCAGCCAATCGGGACAGAACTACGAGCAGTACTTC CASSQSGQNYEQYF
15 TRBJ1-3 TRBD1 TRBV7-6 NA TGTGCCAGCAGCTTAAGGGGGCTCCCTGGAAACACCATATATTTT CASSLRGLPGNTIYF
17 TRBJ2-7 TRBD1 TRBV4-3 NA TGCGCCAGCAGCCAAGATGCAGGGGGAGCGACCGCCTACGAGCAGTACTTC CASSQDAGGATAYEQYF
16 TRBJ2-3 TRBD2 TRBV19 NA TGTGCCAGTAGTCCTCCTCCGCGGGAGAGGTCAGATACGCAGTATTTT CASSPPPRERSDTQYF
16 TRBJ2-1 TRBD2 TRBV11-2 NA TGTGCCAGCAGCCCTGGGACTAAACAGTTTGGAAGTGAGCAGTTCTTC CASSPGTKQFGSEQFF
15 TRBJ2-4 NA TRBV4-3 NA TGCGCCAGCAGCCAAGATCTTGCAGGGCCGAACATTCAGTACTTC CASSQDLAGPNIQYF
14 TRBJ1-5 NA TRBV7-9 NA TGTGCCAGCAGTCTGCAAGGCGAGAATCAGCCCCAGCATTTT CASSLQGENQPQHF
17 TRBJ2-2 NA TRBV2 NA TGTGCCAGCAGCGGGGTCATTAGCCCCTCGAACACCGGGGAGCTGTTTTTT CASSGVISPSNTGELFF
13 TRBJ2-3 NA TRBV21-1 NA TGTGCCAGCAGCCCCACGAGCCACAAGCCGCAGTATTTT CASSPTSHKPQYF
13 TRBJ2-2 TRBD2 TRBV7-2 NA TGTGCCAGCAGGCAGACTAGCCCCGGGGAGCTGTTTTTT CASRQTSPGELFF
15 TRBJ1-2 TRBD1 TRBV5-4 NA TGTGCCAGCAGCTGGCCCCGGGACAGTACACTTGGCTACACCTTC CASSWPRDSTLGYTF
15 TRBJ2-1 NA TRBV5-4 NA TGTGCCAGCAGCTTGGGTGGGCGGGGAGACAATGAGCAGTTCTTC CASSLGGRGDNEQFF
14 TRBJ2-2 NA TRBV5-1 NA TGCGCCAGCAGCTTGGTCTTCGCTACCGGGGAGCTGTTTTTT CASSLVFATGELFF
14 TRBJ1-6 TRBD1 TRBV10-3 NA TGTGCCATCAGTGAGGACAGGGTGGTTTCACCCCTCCACTTT CAISEDRVVSPLHF
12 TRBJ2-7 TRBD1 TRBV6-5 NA TGTGCCAGTCGACAGGGGGCGGGCGAGCAGTACTTC CASRQGAGEQYF
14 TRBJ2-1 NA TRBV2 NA TGTGCCAGCATGGGCAGGGGGGGAAACAATGAGCAGTTCTTC CASMGRGGNNEQFF